This T cell receptor (beta chain) was profiled in a study of control samples from healthy donors and cancer patients. Using immunoSEQ multiplex PCR, the repertoire was profiled, and TCRdb retains in-frame clones only, with some absent. The top ten hold 5.5% to 7% of the sample, which has roughly 63,000 clones, around 90% seen once. Germline CDR1 ENHRY, CDR2 SYGVKD. There are 14 residues in the CDR3. Between the trimmed V and J ends, which lost 8 bases and 6 bases, there was a span of 14 bases. There are a few counts of this clone. The chain has TRBV10-3 and TRBJ1-6, with D maybe TRBD1 (6 bases). The TCR originated in a man aged 60 to 69 with colorectal cancer. Sample: PBMCs. CDR3: CAISLGQINSPLHF. DNA of the CDR3: TGTGCCATCTCTTTAGGACAGATTAATTCACCCCTCCACTTT.